These 21 T cell receptor beta chains share one sample of origin, sequenced in a study of OX40 agonist ivuxolimab in advanced cancers. Libraries were built with the immunoSEQ multiplex PCR assay. In its TCRdb copy, this immuneACCESS table keeps in-frame sequences only and misses some clones. Where compared with another copy, unresolved V genes explain less than half of these, and the others have no known cause. The sample includes around 33,000 clones, with roughly 87% observed a single time. The ten most abundant clones make up about 9.6% of the sample. Sample: CD4+ or CD8+ T cells sorted from blood, taken in a trial of the OX40 agonist ivuxolimab. The receptors were sampled from an adult with an advanced solid tumor such as melanoma, head and neck, liver or kidney cancer.

This chain links TRBV5-4 with TRBJ2-7; the D gene is possibly TRBD2 (5 bases). There are 15 residues in the CDR3. V was clipped by 1 base and J by 0 bases, with 11 bases between them. Germline values: CDR1 SGHNT, CDR2 YYREEE (reference sequence). CDR3 loop: CASSLQLGGSYEQYF. In nucleotides, the CDR3 is TGTGCCAGCAGCTTGCAACTAGGAGGCTCCTACGAGCAGTACTTC.

This chain links TRBV27 with TRBJ2-5; no reliable D call. The DNA end favors TRBJ2-7, so the J call may be wrong. This CDR3 region has 9 residues. The germline gives CDR1 MNHEY, CDR2 SMNVEV (reference sequence). In nucleotides, the CDR3 is TGTGCCAGCAGACCCGAGCAGTACTTC. It is translated as CASRPEQYF.

CDR3 nucleotide sequence: TGTGCCAGCAGCTTAGATGGGCCTAGCGGGAGAACAGATACGCAGTATTTT. Its protein is CASSLDGPSGRTDTQYF. The chain couples TRBV11-2 to TRBJ2-3, with TRBD2 identical over 10 bases. The germline V gene has CDR1 SGHAT and CDR2 FQNNGV. V shed 0 bases and J 3 bases; nucleotides not matched to a gene: 6. The CDR3 is made up of 17 amino acids.

This clone has more than one count but fewer than ten. The chain links TRBV28 to TRBJ2-2, with 7 bases identical to TRBD2. Germline CDR1 reads MDHEN; CDR2 reads SYDVKM. Unmatched junction bases numbered 4, after V lost 7 bases and J lost 5 bases. CDR3 length: 13 residues. CDR3 residues: CASIWRETGELFF. Here the CDR3 DNA reads TGTGCCAGCATCTGGCGGGAGACCGGGGAGCTGTTTTTT.

The chain uses TRBV5-1 and TRBJ1-2; D gene uncertain. V gave up 1 base and J gave up 2 bases, with 6 bases separating them. CDR3 length: 13 residues. CDR1 SGHRS and CDR2 YFSETQ come from the germline V gene. The CDR3 region is CASSLSPNYGYTF. The CDR3 DNA is TGCGCCAGCAGCTTGTCTCCAAACTATGGCTACACCTTC.

The chain links TRBV11-2 to TRBJ2-5, with 8 positions matching TRBD2. Trimming removed 5 bases from V and 1 base from J; junction bases left unmatched: 6. Germline V gives CDR1 SGHAT, CDR2 FQNNGV. This CDR3 is 15 amino acids long. The CDR3 bases are TGTGCCAGCAGCCCTGGAGCGGGAGTCCAAGAGACCCAGTACTTC. Translation gives CASSPGAGVQETQYF.

The chain links TRBV6-5 to TRBJ1-2, with D perhaps matching TRBD1 (6 bases). From germline, CDR1 is MNHEY and CDR2 SVGAGI. V lost 10 bases and J 4 bases, leaving 16 bases between the germline ends. CDR3 size: 13 residues. This CDR3 reads CATLGTISYGYTF. The DNA of the CDR3 is TGTGCCACCCTGGGGACAATCTCCTATGGCTACACCTTC.

This chain connects TRBV29-1 to TRBJ2-5; 13 bases are a match to TRBD2. Looked up from germline, CDR1 is SQVTM and CDR2 is ANQGSEA. There are 13 residues in the CDR3. The V and J ends lost 7 bases and 5 bases, in that order; junction bases with no gene match: 4. The CDR3 protein is CSGRTSGSETQYF. The CDR3 DNA reads as TGCAGCGGACGGACTAGCGGGAGTGAGACCCAGTACTTC.

This chain joins TRBV2 and TRBJ2-3; D is unclear. The CDR3 contains 12 residues. Looked up from germline, CDR1 is SNHLY and CDR2 is FYNNEI. Trimming shortened V by 8 bases and J by 5 bases, and 11 bases separated the two germline ends. Here the CDR3 DNA reads TGTGCCAGCGATGGGATTATAGATACGCAGTATTTT. Translated: CASDGIIDTQYF. The full variable domain, rest sourced from reference TRBV2 and TRBJ2-3, is EPEVTQTPSHQVTQMGQEVILRCVPISNHLYFYWYRQILGQKVEFLVSFYNNEISEKSEIFDDQFSVERPDGSNFTLKIRSTKLEDSAMYFCASDGIIDTQYFGPGTRLTVL.

Only one count was recorded for this clone. The DNA is left out, because the CDR3 cannot be placed on it with certainty; the CDR3 is given as TCRdb lists it. The chain employs TRBV6-5 and TRBJ1-5. With termini counted, the CDR3 has 16 amino acids. Germline assignment: CDR1 MNHEY and CDR2 SVGAGI. The CDR3 loop reads CASSSSGGASRQPQHF.

The chain recombines TRBV28 with TRBJ2-7; 9 bases match TRBD2. Unmatched junction bases numbered 6, after V lost 4 bases and J lost 2 bases. This CDR3 comprises 15 residues. Per germline, CDR1 MDHEN and CDR2 SYDVKM. This CDR3 is CASSSLTSGTYEQYF. DNA for the CDR3: TGTGCCAGCAGTTCCTTGACTAGCGGCACCTACGAGCAGTACTTC.

In its sample, this clone was seen once. V gene TRBV4-1 combines with J gene TRBJ2-7; TRBD2 is a possible D gene (5 bases). The length of the CDR3 is 14 residues. Per the germline V gene, CDR1 is MGHRA and CDR2 is YSYEKL. Deletions cut 2 bases from V and 7 bases from J, with 15 bases between. This chain's CDR3 is CASSQLGPSGEQYF. CDR3 bases: TGCGCCAGCAGCCAACTCGGACCTTCGGGGGAGCAGTACTTC.

CDR3 coding DNA: TGTGCCACCCTCTGGGGGGCGAACACCGGGGAGCTGTTTTTT. Its protein product is CATLWGANTGELFF. The V gene is TRBV28, the J gene TRBJ2-2; D is possibly TRBD2 (6 bases). The germline CDR1 and CDR2 sequences are MDHEN and SYDVKM. The CDR3 sequence is 14 residues long. The ends were cut back, 10 bases at V and 0 bases at J, with 12 bases in the middle. Variable domain in full (rest from reference TRBV28 and TRBJ2-2): DVKVTQSSRYLVKRTGEKVFLECVQDMDHENMFWYRQDPGLGLRLIYFSYDVKMKEKGDIPEGYSVSREKKERFSLILESASTNQTSMYLCATLWGANTGELFFGEGSRLTVL.

The chain carries TRBV9 and TRBJ2-7; TRBD1 aligns across 8 bases. The CDR3 loop spans 13 amino acids. V was clipped by 1 base and J by 6 bases; unmatched bases: 3. Germline V CDR1 and CDR2: SGDLS, YYNGEE. CDR3 sequence: CASSVQGAGEQYF. CDR3 in DNA: TGTGCCAGCAGCGTACAGGGGGCTGGCGAGCAGTACTTC.

This chain joins TRBV5-6 and TRBJ1-5; TRBD1 matches at 11 bases. The germline CDR1 and CDR2 sequences are SGHDT and YYEEEE. This CDR3 region has 13 residues. With V trimmed by 4 bases and J by 7 bases, 1 base remained unmatched. CDR3 nucleotides: TGTGCCAGCAGCCGGACAGGGGGCCAGCCCCAGCATTTT. It yields the protein CASSRTGGQPQHF.

The chain uses TRBV6-1 and TRBJ2-6; D is unclear. The CDR3 runs to 15 residues. Germline CDR1 reads MNHNS; CDR2 reads SASEGT. Between the trimmed V and J ends, which lost 1 base and 0 bases, there was a span of 4 bases. The CDR3 reads CASSEDSSGANVLTF. CDR3 DNA: TGTGCCAGCAGTGAAGACAGCTCTGGGGCCAACGTCCTGACTTTC.

The chain links TRBV6-5 to TRBJ1-2, with a tentative D call TRBD1 (5 bases). Germline CDR1 and CDR2: MNHEY and SVGAGI. V dropped 4 bases and J dropped 2 bases, with 11 bases sitting between them. The CDR3 length is 14 residues. This CDR3 reads CASSSDRSNYGYTF. CDR3 sequence (DNA): TGTGCCAGCAGTTCCGACAGATCCAACTATGGCTACACCTTC.

This chain uses TRBV28 with TRBJ1-4, with 9 bases matching TRBD1. The CDR3 consists of 14 residues. V lost 6 bases, J lost 7 bases, and 6 bases stayed unmatched. Germline assignment: CDR1 MDHEN and CDR2 SYDVKM. CDR3 sequence: CASSSGQGSEKLFF. For the CDR3, the DNA is TGTGCCAGCAGCTCGGGACAGGGTAGTGAAAAACTGTTTTTT. The full variable domain, with the rest looked up from reference TRBV28 and TRBJ1-4, is DVKVTQSSRYLVKRTGEKVFLECVQDMDHENMFWYRQDPGLGLRLIYFSYDVKMKEKGDIPEGYSVSREKKERFSLILESASTNQTSMYLCASSSGQGSEKLFFGSGTQLSVL.

The CDR3 reads CASSLVSGRASDTQYF. Written as DNA, the CDR3 is TGTGCCAGCAGCTTAGTGAGTGGGAGGGCCTCAGATACGCAGTATTTT. The rearrangement uses TRBV7-9 and TRBJ2-3; 7 bases are shared with TRBD2. CDR1 is SEHNR and CDR2 is FQNEAQ in the germline V gene (reference sequence). The CDR3 contains 16 residues. Unmatched junction bases numbered 8, after V lost 1 base and J lost 4 bases.

The chain uses TRBV5-1 and TRBJ2-5; D is perhaps TRBD1 or TRBD2 (6 bases each). The CDR3 sequence is 15 residues long. Trimming shortened V by 4 bases and J by 3 bases, and 16 bases separated the two germline ends. Per the germline V gene, CDR1 is SGHRS and CDR2 is YFSETQ. CDR3 amino acids: CASSRGSGAEETQYF. The DNA of the CDR3 is TGCGCCAGCAGCCGAGGGTCGGGGGCTGAAGAGACCCAGTACTTC.

The chain joins TRBV6-5 to TRBJ2-7; no clear D. The ends were cut back, 5 bases at V and 0 bases at J, with 11 bases in the middle. CDR1 and CDR2 from the germline V gene are MNHEY and SVGAGI. This CDR3 spans 14 amino acids. The CDR3 loop is CASSPHGDSYEQYF. DNA of the CDR3: TGTGCCAGCAGTCCCCATGGGGACTCCTACGAGCAGTACTTC.